This T cell receptor (beta chain) was recorded in a study of spatial heterogeneity in lung cancer. The wider study: Available follow-up PBMC samples were sequenced, at a median of about 2 years post-resection.

The CDR3 is 14 amino acids. V dropped 2 bases and J dropped 1 base, with 8 bases sitting between them. CDR1 and CDR2 (germline): KGHSH, LQKENI. The time point: blood at routine non-recurrence follow-up after resection. MiXCR, applied by TCRdb to the 5' RACE reads, yields one record per CDR3 protein. The sample contains some 41,000 distinct CDR3 sequences, 20% to 25% of which appear only once. This clonotype was sampled from a female donor with early-stage non-small cell lung cancer. The sequencing here drew on PBMCs, taken at follow-up. The chain uses TRBV18 and TRBJ1-1; D unresolved. The DNA of the CDR3 is TGTGCCAGCTCACCAACAGATCGGAACACTGAAGCTTTCTTT. Amino acids: CASSPTDRNTEAFF.